The rows below give T cell receptor beta chains drawn from one sample of a study of beta chain features in type 1 diabetes. Sequencing was performed with immunoSEQ multiplex PCR; in TCRdb, only in-frame clones are kept and a portion is missing. The data hold roughly 350,000 clones, with around 9.6% observed a single time. The source material was central memory CD4+ T cells from blood. The origin of the receptors is a man aged 30 to 39 with type 1 diabetes. Both conserved end residues are part of each CDR3. The order of the fields is clone size, V gene, CDR3 length, D gene, J gene, CDR3 protein, CDR3 DNA. A D gene is named only where the DNA matches it firmly. Clone size is not always given. Where it is, it says once, few, many or a class for expanded clones.

clone_size: NA; v_call: TRBV15; cdr3_length: 17; d_call: NA; j_call: TRBJ1-3; cdr3_aa: CATSRDLAGGAGNTIYF; cdr3_nt: TGTGCCACCAGCAGAGATTTGGCAGGAGGGGCTGGAAACACCATATATTTT
clone_size: NA; v_call: TRBV5-4; cdr3_length: 13; d_call: NA; j_call: TRBJ2-5; cdr3_aa: CASSLGGKETQYF; cdr3_nt: TGTGCCAGCAGCTTGGGAGGGAAGGAGACCCAGTACTTC
clone_size: NA; v_call: TRBV4-1; cdr3_length: 16; d_call: TRBD1; j_call: TRBJ2-7; cdr3_aa: CASSQHGRDRAYEQYF; cdr3_nt: TGCGCCAGCAGCCAGCATGGAAGGGACAGGGCCTACGAGCAGTACTTC
clone_size: medium-sized; v_call: TRBV7-7; cdr3_length: 15; d_call: TRBD1; j_call: TRBJ2-3; cdr3_aa: CASSLGTGVTDTQYF; cdr3_nt: TGTGCCAGCAGCTTGGGGACAGGGGTCACAGATACGCAGTATTTT
clone_size: NA; v_call: TRBV29-1; cdr3_length: 13; d_call: TRBD1; j_call: TRBJ1-4; cdr3_aa: CSAQTGANEKLFF; cdr3_nt: TGCAGCGCTCAAACAGGGGCTAATGAAAAACTGTTTTTT
clone_size: many; v_call: TRBV10-3; cdr3_length: 11; d_call: NA; j_call: TRBJ1-2; cdr3_aa: CAISTNGGYTF; cdr3_nt: TGTGCCATCAGCACAAATGGGGGCTACACCTTC
clone_size: few; v_call: TRBV9; cdr3_length: 16; d_call: TRBD2; j_call: TRBJ2-1; cdr3_aa: CASSPRTSGFYNEQFF; cdr3_nt: TGTGCCAGCAGCCCGCGGACTAGCGGGTTCTACAATGAGCAGTTCTTC
clone_size: many; v_call: TRBV14; cdr3_length: 16; d_call: TRBD2; j_call: TRBJ2-1; cdr3_aa: CASSPRLASAYNEQFF; cdr3_nt: TGTGCCAGCAGCCCTCGACTAGCGTCGGCCTACAATGAGCAGTTCTTC
clone_size: few; v_call: TRBV27; cdr3_length: 15; d_call: NA; j_call: TRBJ2-1; cdr3_aa: CASTIDHDSYNEQFF; cdr3_nt: TGTGCCAGCACCATCGATCACGACTCCTACAATGAGCAGTTCTTC
clone_size: NA; v_call: TRBV5-1; cdr3_length: 15; d_call: TRBD1; j_call: TRBJ2-5; cdr3_aa: CASSPLTGPQETQYF; cdr3_nt: TGCGCCAGCAGCCCCCTGACAGGGCCCCAAGAGACCCAGTACTTC
clone_size: many; v_call: TRBV13; cdr3_length: 16; d_call: TRBD2; j_call: TRBJ2-4; cdr3_aa: CASSLSSGRWGNIQYF; cdr3_nt: TGTGCCAGCAGCTTATCTAGCGGGAGGTGGGGAAACATTCAGTACTTC
clone_size: many; v_call: TRBV28; cdr3_length: 15; d_call: TRBD2; j_call: TRBJ2-7; cdr3_aa: CASSIAGARAYEQYF; cdr3_nt: TGTGCCAGCAGTATAGCGGGAGCTAGGGCCTACGAGCAGTACTTC
clone_size: NA; v_call: TRBV7-2; cdr3_length: 16; d_call: NA; j_call: TRBJ2-2; cdr3_aa: CASSLLVSANTGELFF; cdr3_nt: TGTGCCAGCAGCTTATTAGTCTCCGCGAACACCGGGGAGCTGTTTTTT
clone_size: few; v_call: TRBV4-3; cdr3_length: 17; d_call: TRBD1; j_call: TRBJ2-1; cdr3_aa: CASSQDPGGQGTNEQFF; cdr3_nt: TGCGCCAGCAGCCAAGATCCCGGAGGACAGGGGACCAATGAGCAGTTCTTC
clone_size: few; v_call: TRBV7-6; cdr3_length: 12; d_call: NA; j_call: TRBJ1-5; cdr3_aa: CASSNNNQPQHF; cdr3_nt: TGTGCCAGCAGCAACAACAATCAGCCCCAGCATTTT
clone_size: few; v_call: TRBV2; cdr3_length: 15; d_call: NA; j_call: TRBJ1-5; cdr3_aa: CASLLGRYSNQPQHF; cdr3_nt: TGTGCCAGTTTACTAGGACGGTATAGCAATCAGCCCCAGCATTTT
clone_size: NA; v_call: TRBV28; cdr3_length: 14; d_call: NA; j_call: TRBJ2-7; cdr3_aa: CASSRPGQTYEQYF; cdr3_nt: TGTGCCAGCAGTCGCCCTGGACAGACCTACGAGCAGTACTTC
clone_size: few; v_call: TRBV5-1; cdr3_length: 15; d_call: NA; j_call: TRBJ1-5; cdr3_aa: CASSLGTQANQPQHF; cdr3_nt: TGCGCCAGCAGCTTGGGCACACAAGCTAATCAGCCCCAGCATTTT
clone_size: few; v_call: TRBV7-9; cdr3_length: 13; d_call: NA; j_call: TRBJ1-1; cdr3_aa: CASSLRQNTEAFF; cdr3_nt: TGTGCCAGCAGCTTACGACAGAACACTGAAGCTTTCTTT
clone_size: NA; v_call: TRBV6-5; cdr3_length: 15; d_call: NA; j_call: TRBJ2-7; cdr3_aa: CASSRVGIGSYEQYF; cdr3_nt: TGTGCCAGCAGCCGTGTTGGCATTGGCTCCTACGAGCAGTACTTC
clone_size: NA; v_call: TRBV7-8; cdr3_length: 15; d_call: TRBD2; j_call: TRBJ2-1; cdr3_aa: CASSLTSGTGNEQFF; cdr3_nt: TGTGCCAGCAGCTTAACCAGCGGGACGGGGAATGAGCAGTTCTTC
clone_size: few; v_call: TRBV4-3; cdr3_length: 16; d_call: NA; j_call: TRBJ2-5; cdr3_aa: CASSQDPPGAGETQYF; cdr3_nt: TGCGCCAGCAGCCAAGATCCGCCGGGGGCGGGAGAGACCCAGTACTTC
clone_size: NA; v_call: TRBV7-2; cdr3_length: 16; d_call: NA; j_call: TRBJ2-4; cdr3_aa: CASSLGSGLAKNIQYF; cdr3_nt: TGTGCCAGCAGCTTAGGCAGCGGACTAGCCAAAAACATTCAGTACTTC
clone_size: few; v_call: TRBV7-2; cdr3_length: 13; d_call: NA; j_call: TRBJ2-5; cdr3_aa: CASSLGLEETQYF; cdr3_nt: TGTGCCAGCAGCTTAGGACTTGAAGAGACCCAGTACTTC
clone_size: many; v_call: TRBV28; cdr3_length: 16; d_call: TRBD2; j_call: TRBJ2-1; cdr3_aa: CASSLVGSGSYNEQFF; cdr3_nt: TGTGCCAGCAGTTTAGTTGGTAGCGGGTCCTACAATGAGCAGTTCTTC
clone_size: NA; v_call: TRBV28; cdr3_length: 12; d_call: NA; j_call: TRBJ1-5; cdr3_aa: CANGAGNQPQHF; cdr3_nt: TGTGCCAACGGAGCTGGCAATCAGCCCCAGCATTTT
clone_size: NA; v_call: TRBV15; cdr3_length: 14; d_call: TRBD1; j_call: TRBJ1-2; cdr3_aa: CATSRGDSSYGYTF; cdr3_nt: TGTGCCACCAGCAGAGGGGACAGTAGCTATGGCTACACCTTC
clone_size: NA; v_call: TRBV18; cdr3_length: 17; d_call: NA; j_call: TRBJ2-3; cdr3_aa: CASSPQGRGPSTDTQYF; cdr3_nt: TGTGCCAGCTCACCACAAGGAAGGGGCCCTAGCACAGATACGCAGTATTTT
clone_size: few; v_call: TRBV28; cdr3_length: 14; d_call: NA; j_call: TRBJ1-3; cdr3_aa: CASRGQSSGNTIYF; cdr3_nt: TGTGCCAGCAGGGGTCAGAGCTCTGGAAACACCATATATTTT
clone_size: few; v_call: TRBV6-5; cdr3_length: 13; d_call: NA; j_call: TRBJ2-1; cdr3_aa: CASSYRRDNEQFF; cdr3_nt: TGTGCCAGCAGTTACAGGAGGGACAATGAGCAGTTCTTC
clone_size: few; v_call: TRBV7-2; cdr3_length: 14; d_call: TRBD1; j_call: TRBJ2-7; cdr3_aa: CASSLGQGAFEQYF; cdr3_nt: TGTGCCAGCAGCTTAGGGCAGGGGGCGTTCGAGCAGTACTTC
clone_size: few; v_call: TRBV11-2; cdr3_length: 15; d_call: NA; j_call: TRBJ2-7; cdr3_aa: CASSRVQPSSYEQYF; cdr3_nt: TGTGCCAGCAGCCGAGTCCAACCAAGCTCCTACGAGCAGTACTTC
clone_size: few; v_call: TRBV6-6; cdr3_length: 15; d_call: NA; j_call: TRBJ1-1; cdr3_aa: CASSYTYQGYTEAFF; cdr3_nt: TGTGCCAGCAGTTACACATACCAGGGATACACTGAAGCTTTCTTT
clone_size: NA; v_call: TRBV5-1; cdr3_length: 16; d_call: NA; j_call: TRBJ2-1; cdr3_aa: CASSNRVPSSYNEQFF; cdr3_nt: TGCGCCAGCAGCAACAGGGTCCCGAGCTCCTACAATGAGCAGTTCTTC
clone_size: NA; v_call: TRBV9; cdr3_length: 14; d_call: NA; j_call: TRBJ2-3; cdr3_aa: CASSPILSTDTQYF; cdr3_nt: TGTGCCAGCAGCCCCATTCTAAGCACAGATACGCAGTATTTT
clone_size: NA; v_call: TRBV7-8; cdr3_length: 14; d_call: NA; j_call: TRBJ1-3; cdr3_aa: CASSPRTRRNTIYF; cdr3_nt: TGTGCCAGCAGCCCTAGGACAAGGCGGAACACCATATATTTT
clone_size: NA; v_call: TRBV28; cdr3_length: 15; d_call: NA; j_call: TRBJ2-5; cdr3_aa: CASSLIMEGWETQYF; cdr3_nt: TGTGCCAGCAGTTTAATTATGGAGGGTTGGGAGACCCAGTACTTC
clone_size: many; v_call: TRBV2; cdr3_length: 15; d_call: TRBD1; j_call: TRBJ1-2; cdr3_aa: CASSEYGGQGYGYTF; cdr3_nt: TGTGCCAGCAGTGAATACGGGGGACAGGGCTATGGCTACACCTTC
clone_size: NA; v_call: TRBV5-1; cdr3_length: 17; d_call: TRBD2; j_call: TRBJ2-3; cdr3_aa: CASSFSQVGGSTDTQYF; cdr3_nt: TGCGCCAGCAGCTTTTCTCAAGTGGGAGGGAGCACAGATACGCAGTATTTT
clone_size: few; v_call: TRBV18; cdr3_length: 16; d_call: NA; j_call: TRBJ2-7; cdr3_aa: CASSPFTTESSYEQYF; cdr3_nt: TGTGCCAGCTCACCATTCACCACTGAATCTTCCTACGAGCAGTACTTC
clone_size: NA; v_call: TRBV7-3; cdr3_length: 15; d_call: TRBD1; j_call: TRBJ2-7; cdr3_aa: CASSQVRGYAYEQYF; cdr3_nt: TGTGCCAGCAGCCAAGTCAGGGGGTATGCCTACGAGCAGTACTTC
clone_size: NA; v_call: TRBV5-4; cdr3_length: 14; d_call: NA; j_call: TRBJ1-2; cdr3_aa: CASSLGGRDDGYTF; cdr3_nt: TGTGCCAGCAGCTTGGGCGGCAGGGATGATGGCTACACCTTC
clone_size: few; v_call: TRBV6-5; cdr3_length: 14; d_call: TRBD1; j_call: TRBJ2-7; cdr3_aa: CASSPGQGALEQYF; cdr3_nt: TGTGCCAGCAGCCCTGGGCAGGGGGCGTTGGAGCAGTACTTC
clone_size: NA; v_call: TRBV28; cdr3_length: 12; d_call: NA; j_call: TRBJ1-5; cdr3_aa: CASSLQEQPQHF; cdr3_nt: TGTGCCAGCAGTTTACAGGAACAGCCCCAGCATTTT
clone_size: many; v_call: TRBV6-5; cdr3_length: 14; d_call: TRBD1; j_call: TRBJ2-5; cdr3_aa: CASTAGTGGETQYF; cdr3_nt: TGTGCCAGCACCGCCGGGACAGGGGGAGAGACCCAGTACTTC
clone_size: NA; v_call: TRBV5-1; cdr3_length: 14; d_call: TRBD1; j_call: TRBJ2-5; cdr3_aa: CASSMTGDQETQYF; cdr3_nt: TGCGCCAGCAGCATGACAGGGGACCAAGAGACCCAGTACTTC
clone_size: few; v_call: TRBV2; cdr3_length: 15; d_call: NA; j_call: TRBJ1-4; cdr3_aa: CATAYLQGAGEKLFF; cdr3_nt: TGTGCCACGGCATACTTACAGGGAGCGGGTGAAAAACTGTTTTTT
clone_size: NA; v_call: TRBV7-9; cdr3_length: 15; d_call: NA; j_call: TRBJ2-3; cdr3_aa: CASSLLGGAVDTQYF; cdr3_nt: TGTGCCAGCAGCTTATTAGGAGGGGCTGTAGATACGCAGTATTTT
clone_size: NA; v_call: TRBV2; cdr3_length: 16; d_call: NA; j_call: TRBJ2-1; cdr3_aa: CASTRRLPELTHEQFF; cdr3_nt: TGTGCCAGCACCCGCCGACTTCCCGAATTGACCCATGAGCAGTTCTTC
clone_size: NA; v_call: TRBV6-5; cdr3_length: 14; d_call: NA; j_call: TRBJ2-7; cdr3_aa: CASSYSKGLNEQYF; cdr3_nt: TGTGCCAGCAGTTACTCAAAAGGACTAAACGAGCAGTACTTC
clone_size: NA; v_call: TRBV7-9; cdr3_length: 16; d_call: NA; j_call: TRBJ2-3; cdr3_aa: CASTRGVGVSTDTQYF; cdr3_nt: TGTGCCAGCACCAGGGGGGTCGGCGTTAGCACAGATACGCAGTATTTT
clone_size: few; v_call: TRBV29-1; cdr3_length: 14; d_call: TRBD1; j_call: TRBJ1-2; cdr3_aa: CSVDSPRTGGGYTF; cdr3_nt: TGCAGCGTGGACTCTCCAAGGACAGGGGGAGGCTACACCTTC
clone_size: NA; v_call: TRBV5-6; cdr3_length: 11; d_call: NA; j_call: TRBJ1-1; cdr3_aa: CASSSYTEAFF; cdr3_nt: TGTGCCAGCAGCTCGTACACTGAAGCTTTCTTT
clone_size: NA; v_call: TRBV9; cdr3_length: 15; d_call: NA; j_call: TRBJ1-6; cdr3_aa: CASDPEGSYNSPLHF; cdr3_nt: TGTGCCAGCGACCCCGAAGGATCCTATAATTCACCCCTCCACTTT
clone_size: NA; v_call: TRBV7-9; cdr3_length: 15; d_call: TRBD2; j_call: TRBJ2-7; cdr3_aa: CASSLGGAGVHEQYF; cdr3_nt: TGTGCCAGCAGCTTAGGAGGCGCGGGAGTCCACGAGCAGTACTTC
clone_size: NA; v_call: TRBV18; cdr3_length: 16; d_call: TRBD2; j_call: TRBJ2-3; cdr3_aa: CASSPKLAGVMDTQYF; cdr3_nt: TGTGCCAGCTCACCGAAACTAGCGGGAGTCATGGATACGCAGTATTTT
clone_size: once; v_call: TRBV7-3; cdr3_length: 19; d_call: NA; j_call: TRBJ1-1; cdr3_aa: CASSLRGAALSLMNTEAFF; cdr3_nt: TGTGCCAGCAGCTTAAGAGGGGCAGCCTTGTCATTAATGAACACTGAAGCTTTCTTT
clone_size: NA; v_call: TRBV25-1; cdr3_length: 14; d_call: NA; j_call: TRBJ2-3; cdr3_aa: CASSAHRDTDTQYF; cdr3_nt: TGTGCCAGCAGTGCCCACAGGGACACAGATACGCAGTATTTT
clone_size: few; v_call: TRBV10-2; cdr3_length: 16; d_call: TRBD2; j_call: TRBJ2-7; cdr3_aa: CASSEGHGTSAYEQYF; cdr3_nt: TGCGCCAGCAGTGAGGGTCACGGGACTAGCGCCTACGAGCAGTACTTC
clone_size: few; v_call: TRBV6-5; cdr3_length: 13; d_call: NA; j_call: TRBJ2-7; cdr3_aa: CASRVVPGPEQYF; cdr3_nt: TGTGCCAGCAGGGTGGTACCGGGGCCCGAGCAGTACTTC